The 10 T cell receptor beta chains given below trace back to one sample, sequenced in a study of blood T cell repertoires in COVID-19. TCRdb's copy holds only in-frame clones and misses some; the assay was immunoSEQ multiplex PCR. The sample holds about 120,000 clones, roughly 87% seen once. Sequenced material: peripheral blood. The receptors derive from a human donor in a cohort sampled during active COVID-19.

This chain links TRBV11-2 with TRBJ1-4, with 7 bases aligning to TRBD1. The CDR3 has 16 residues. J was trimmed by 5 bases and V by 0 bases; bases with no gene match: 6. Germline-derived CDR1 and CDR2 are SGHAT and FQNNGV. CDR3 amino acids: CASSLERGQRNEKLFF. Written as DNA, the CDR3 is TGTGCCAGCAGCTTAGAGAGGGGACAGAGAAATGAAAAACTGTTTTTT.

This clone was seen more than once but under ten times. The chain links TRBV11-1 to TRBJ2-5, with TRBD1 matching over 7 bases. The V and J ends lost 5 bases and 3 bases, in that order; junction bases with no gene match: 6. There are 14 residues in the CDR3. Germline CDR1 and CDR2: SGHAT and FQDESV (reference sequence). This chain's CDR3 is CASSPVDREETQYF. In DNA form, the CDR3 reads TGTGCCAGCAGCCCCGTCGACAGGGAAGAGACCCAGTACTTC.

The chain couples TRBV6-5 to TRBJ1-1; D remains ambiguous. V was cut by 2 bases and J by 5 bases, with 9 bases left in between. The CDR3 sequence is 13 residues long. Per germline, CDR1 MNHEY and CDR2 SVGAGI. CDR3: CASSYEGGTEAFF. The CDR3 coding sequence is TGTGCCAGCAGTTACGAGGGCGGGACTGAAGCTTTCTTT.

This rearrangement joins TRBV18 to TRBJ2-3, with D possibly matching TRBD2 (6 bases). CDR3 size: 14 residues. Per the germline V gene, CDR1 is KGHSH and CDR2 is LQKENI. With 0 bases removed from V and 5 bases from J, the gap between germline ends came to 9 bases. CDR3 in amino acids: CASSPPEGIDTQYF. In nucleotides, the CDR3 is TGTGCCAGCTCACCACCGGAGGGGATAGATACGCAGTATTTT. The full variable domain, its missing parts supplied by reference TRBV18 and TRBJ2-3, is NAGVMQNPRHLVRRRGQEARLRCSPMKGHSHVYWYRQLPEEGLKFMVYLQKENIIDESGMPKERFSAEFPKEGPSILRIQQVVRGDSAAYFCASSPPEGIDTQYFGPGTRLTVL.

The J gene is TRBJ1-6, the V gene TRBV5-1; 9 bases are a match to TRBD1. CDR1 and CDR2 (germline): SGHRS, YFSETQ. V shed 2 bases and J 7 bases; nucleotides not matched to a gene: 7. The CDR3 sequence is 16 residues long. The CDR3 region has the DNA TGCGCCAGCAGCTTCTCCGGACAGGGGCCAAATTCACCCCTCCACTTT. As protein: CASSFSGQGPNSPLHF.

The chain has TRBV28 and TRBJ1-2, with a weak D call TRBD1 (6 bases). The V end was cut by 5 bases, the J end by 6 bases, with 16 bases between. Germline V CDR1 and CDR2: MDHEN, SYDVKM. The CDR3 has 14 residues. CDR3 protein: CASSLHTGRDGYTF. The CDR3 DNA reads as TGTGCCAGCAGTCTACATACAGGGAGGGATGGCTACACCTTC.

The chain links TRBV2 to TRBJ2-2, with a tentative D call TRBD2 (6 bases). The CDR3 is 15 amino acids. CDR1 and CDR2 (germline): SNHLY, FYNNEI. Trimming removed 9 bases at V and 7 bases at J, with 21 bases between. CDR3 in amino acids: CARGIPGRRNGELFF. CDR3 nucleotide sequence: TGTGCCAGGGGAATCCCCGGGAGAAGGAACGGGGAGCTGTTTTTT. The variable domain in full, with the rest retrieved from reference TRBV2 and TRBJ2-2, is EPEVTQTPSHQVTQMGQEVILRCVPISNHLYFYWYRQILGQKVEFLVSFYNNEISEKSEIFDDQFSVERPDGSNFTLKIRSTKLEDSAMYFCARGIPGRRNGELFFGEGSRLTVL.

Turning to this clone: Different DNA sequences within this sample yield the same CDR3. This rearrangement joins TRBV14 to TRBJ2-3; D call uncertain. From germline, CDR1 is SGHDN and CDR2 FVKESK. The CDR3 spans 14 residues. Between the trimmed V and J ends, which lost 6 bases and 0 bases, there was a span of 10 bases. The CDR3 here is CASSPTRSTDTQYF. The CDR3 region has the DNA TGTGCCAGCAGTCCGACTCGTAGCACAGATACGCAGTATTTT.

There are a few counts of this clone. The chain couples TRBV5-1 to TRBJ2-3; D is ambiguous. With 4 bases removed from V and 4 bases from J, the gap between germline ends came to 10 bases. Germline V gene data show CDR1 as SGHRS and CDR2 as YFSETQ. The CDR3 is 13 amino acids. CDR3 amino acids: CASSLPSADTQYF. DNA for the CDR3: TGCGCCAGCAGCCTACCTTCGGCAGATACGCAGTATTTT. Complete variable domain (other parts from reference TRBV5-1 and TRBJ2-3): KAGVTQTPRYLIKTRGQQVTLSCSPISGHRSVSWYQQTPGQGLQFLFEYFSETQRNKGNFPGRFSGRQFSNSRSEMNVSTLELGDSALYLCASSLPSADTQYFGPGTRLTVL.

V gene TRBV7-3 combines with J gene TRBJ2-7, with D maybe TRBD1 (5 bases). Germline CDR1 is SGHTA and CDR2 is FQGTGA. The CDR3 consists of 14 residues. Trimming stripped 5 bases from V and 4 bases from J, with 15 bases between. The CDR3 coding sequence is TGTGCCAGCAGCCCCGGTTCCAGGGCGTACGAGCAGTACTTC. It codes for CASSPGSRAYEQYF.